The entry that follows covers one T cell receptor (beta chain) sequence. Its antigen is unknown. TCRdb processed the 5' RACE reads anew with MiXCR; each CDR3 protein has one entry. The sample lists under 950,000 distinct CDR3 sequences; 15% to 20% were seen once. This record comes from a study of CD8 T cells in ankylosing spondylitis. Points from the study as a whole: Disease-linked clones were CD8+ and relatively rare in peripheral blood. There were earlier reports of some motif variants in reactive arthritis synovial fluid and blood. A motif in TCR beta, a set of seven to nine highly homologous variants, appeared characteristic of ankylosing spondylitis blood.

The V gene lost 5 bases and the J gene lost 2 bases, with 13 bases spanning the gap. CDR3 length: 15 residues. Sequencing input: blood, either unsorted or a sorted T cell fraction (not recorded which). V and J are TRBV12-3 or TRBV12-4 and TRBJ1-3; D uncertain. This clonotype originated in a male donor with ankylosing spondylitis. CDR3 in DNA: TGTGCCAGCAGTACCGTCTCTAAGGCTGGAAACACCATATATTTT. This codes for CASSTVSKAGNTIYF.